This is a list of T cell receptor beta chains from one sample in a study of T cell repertoires in cytomegalovirus infection. A single record per CDR3 protein comes from TCRdb applying MiXCR to the reads. The profile covers more than 90,000 distinct CDR3 sequences, with 10% appearing a single time and approximately 33% taken by the ten largest. Their recognized antigens are unknown. The sample comprised PBMCs, sequenced either directly or after in vitro stimulation (not recorded which). The receptors originated from a human donor in good health (CMV status not recorded). Some clones in this sample may be carry-over from other donors' samples. Both conserved end residues are part of each CDR3. D genes are given only for firm matches. Size is omitted from some rows. Given values are once, few, many or a class for expanded clones.

v_gene	abundance	d_gene	j_gene	CDR3aa	CDR3nt
TRBV20-1	-	-	TRBJ2-3	CSARDARVTDTQYF	TGCAGTGCTAGAGATGCGAGGGTCACAGATACGCAGTATTTT
TRBV6-6	few	-	TRBJ2-7	CASSRLTNTYEQYF	TGTGCCAGCAGCCGTTTGACAAACACCTACGAGCAGTACTTC
TRBV2	many	-	TRBJ1-1	CASGRDSDRAWGAFF	TGTGCCAGCGGCCGGGACTCCGATCGGGCCTGGGGAGCTTTCTTT
TRBV20-1	-	TRBD1	TRBJ2-5	CSAVQGFGQETQYF	TGCAGTGCTGTACAGGGGTTCGGGCAAGAGACCCAGTACTTC
TRBV19	-	-	TRBJ1-2	CASSIGAQTSYGYTF	TGTGCCAGTAGTATAGGGGCCCAAACGTCCTATGGCTACACCTTC
TRBV27	few	-	TRBJ1-5	CASSLVSGNQPQHF	TGTGCCAGCAGTTTAGTCTCCGGTAATCAGCCCCAGCATTTT
TRBV6-6	few	-	TRBJ2-2	CAIRHTTRGAAGELFF	TGTGCCATCCGACACACAACCCGGGGCGCGGCCGGGGAGCTGTTTTTT
TRBV10-2	-	-	TRBJ2-5	CASSRSGVETQYF	TGCGCCAGCAGTCGCAGTGGAGTGGAGACCCAGTACTTC
TRBV12-3/TRBV12-4	many	-	TRBJ2-1	CASTPTAGLPYNEQFF	TGTGCCAGCACCCCAACGGCCGGACTCCCCTACAATGAGCAGTTCTTC
TRBV4-2	many	TRBD1	TRBJ2-5	CASSQPGGETQYF	TGTGCCAGCAGCCAACCAGGGGGAGAGACCCAGTACTTC
TRBV20-1	many	TRBD1	TRBJ2-4	CSALTGGLAKNIQYF	TGCAGTGCTTTGACAGGGGGTCTAGCCAAAAACATTCAGTACTTC
TRBV28	many	-	TRBJ1-1	CASSFDLGDTEAFF	TGTGCCAGCAGTTTTGATTTGGGGGACACTGAAGCTTTCTTT
TRBV30	-	TRBD2	TRBJ2-1	CARSSGSYNEQFF	TGTGCCCGGTCTAGCGGTTCCTACAATGAGCAGTTCTTC
TRBV7-2	many	TRBD2	TRBJ2-1	CASSSRTSGTYNEQFF	TGTGCCAGCAGCTCAAGGACTAGCGGGACCTACAATGAGCAGTTCTTC
TRBV7-6	many	TRBD2	TRBJ2-1	CASTLPGLAGARQFF	TGTGCCAGCACTCTACCCGGACTAGCGGGGGCCCGGCAGTTCTTC
TRBV12-3/TRBV12-4	few	TRBD2	TRBJ2-5	CASSYPGLAGEETQYF	TGTGCCAGCAGTTATCCGGGACTAGCGGGAGAAGAGACCCAGTACTTC
TRBV30	few	-	TRBJ1-1	CAWSVGDTYTEAFF	TGTGCCTGGAGTGTAGGGGACACCTACACTGAAGCTTTCTTT
TRBV15	-	-	TRBJ2-6	CATSRVGRSGANVLTF	TGTGCCACCAGCAGAGTCGGGCGCTCTGGGGCCAACGTCCTGACTTTC
TRBV19	many	-	TRBJ2-2	CASSRTGTLSGELFF	TGTGCCAGTAGTCGAACCGGGACCTTGTCCGGGGAGCTGTTTTTT
TRBV6-2/TRBV6-3	many	TRBD2	TRBJ2-3	CASSRLAGGIDTQYF	TGTGCCAGCAGCAGACTAGCGGGAGGAATAGATACGCAGTATTTT
TRBV15	-	TRBD1	TRBJ2-1	CATSTRQGSYNEQFF	TGTGCCACCAGCACCAGACAGGGTTCCTACAATGAGCAGTTCTTC
TRBV6-2/TRBV6-3	few	-	TRBJ2-5	CASSYGGAQETQYF	TGTGCCAGCAGTTACGGCGGTGCTCAAGAGACCCAGTACTTC
TRBV7-8	many	TRBD2	TRBJ2-1	CASSFGLAEQFF	TGTGCCAGCAGCTTCGGACTAGCGGAGCAGTTCTTC
TRBV5-6	many	-	TRBJ2-5	CASSLISQETQYF	TGTGCCAGCAGCTTGATCAGCCAAGAGACCCAGTACTTC
TRBV19	-	TRBD1	TRBJ1-6	CSSTRDRAHSPLHF	TGTTCCAGTACTAGGGACAGGGCTCATTCACCCCTCCACTTT
TRBV28	-	-	TRBJ1-6	CASGHYSPLHF	TGTGCCAGCGGGCACTATTCACCCCTCCACTTT
TRBV20-1	-	TRBD1	TRBJ2-3	CSARRGHQSSDTQYF	TGCAGTGCTAGAAGGGGGCACCAAAGTTCAGATACGCAGTATTTT
TRBV7-9	many	-	TRBJ1-5	CASSLGIRNPQHF	TGTGCCAGCAGCTTGGGGATCCGAAATCCCCAGCATTTT
TRBV12-3/TRBV12-4	-	-	TRBJ2-1	CASSLSGTYNEQFF	TGTGCCAGCAGTCTTAGCGGTACCTACAATGAGCAGTTCTTC
TRBV19	-	TRBD1	TRBJ2-1	CASSSFRGSSYNEQFF	TGTGCCAGTAGTTCTTTCAGGGGGAGCTCCTACAATGAGCAGTTCTTC
TRBV7-2	many	-	TRBJ2-1	CASSSGRRDEQFF	TGTGCCAGCAGCTCGGGACGGCGGGATGAGCAGTTCTTC
TRBV6-1	many	TRBD1	TRBJ1-6	CASSELRGQGISSYNSPLHF	TGTGCCAGCAGTGAACTTCGGGGACAGGGTATATCCTCCTATAATTCACCCCTCCACTTT
TRBV27	few	-	TRBJ1-4	CASSTRTVRDEKLFF	TGTGCCAGCAGTACCCGGACAGTAAGGGATGAAAAACTGTTTTTT
TRBV20-1	-	-	TRBJ2-4	CSASFNIQYF	TGCAGTGCTAGCTTTAACATTCAGTACTTC
TRBV7-9	many	-	TRBJ1-2	CASSLETWASNGYTF	TGTGCCAGCAGCTTAGAAACCTGGGCTTCAAATGGCTACACCTTC
TRBV11-3	many	-	TRBJ1-1	CASSLWANTEAFF	TGTGCCAGCAGCTTATGGGCGAACACTGAAGCTTTCTTT
TRBV7-2	-	TRBD1	TRBJ1-1	CASSFTGGGNTEAFF	TGTGCCAGCAGCTTCACAGGGGGCGGGAACACTGAAGCTTTCTTT
TRBV4-3	few	-	TRBJ2-1	CASSPASAASKQFF	TGCGCCAGCAGCCCAGCATCGGCGGCTAGCAAGCAGTTCTTC
TRBV7-8	-	TRBD1	TRBJ1-2	CASRPRGQGSGGYTF	TGTGCCAGCAGACCCCGGGGACAGGGGTCGGGTGGCTACACCTTC
TRBV7-8	few	-	TRBJ2-5	CASSSRRPPYRETQYF	TGTGCCAGCAGCTCACGCCGGCCCCCCTACAGGGAGACCCAGTACTTC
TRBV20-1	-	TRBD1	TRBJ1-5	CSARTGINQPQHF	TGCAGTGCTCGGACAGGGATCAATCAGCCCCAGCATTTT
TRBV7-2	-	-	TRBJ2-7	CASSYGYGSTYEQYF	TGTGCCAGCAGCTATGGCTATGGTTCGACCTACGAGCAGTACTTC
TRBV7-2	many	TRBD1	TRBJ1-4	CASSQSTGEGEKLFF	TGTGCCAGCAGCCAATCGACAGGGGAGGGTGAAAAACTGTTTTTT
TRBV7-9	many	-	TRBJ2-7	CASTPRDRAYEQYF	TGTGCCAGCACCCCCCGGGATAGGGCCTACGAGCAGTACTTC
TRBV4-1	few	-	TRBJ1-3	CASSQAPGRLSGNTIYF	TGCGCCAGCAGCCAAGCCCCCGGACGGCTCTCTGGAAACACCATATATTTT
TRBV7-9	few	-	TRBJ1-6	CASSHAGATNSPLHF	TGTGCCAGCAGCCACGCCGGGGCTACCAATTCACCCCTCCACTTT